The 27 T cell receptor beta chains below come from one sample, sequenced in a study of shared clonotypes between healthy human individuals (TCRdb year 2020). Libraries were constructed by the immunoSEQ multiplex PCR assay. In TCRdb, the immuneACCESS table is reduced to in-frame sequences with V and J assigned. These tables do not hold every clone; where another copy was compared, an unresolved V gene accounts for under half, and the others remain unexplained. For this sample the table gives some 2.1 million clones, of which approximately 94% were detected only once. Of the sample, roughly 1.1% falls within the top ten clones. For the CD8 naive samples, CD45RO-negative cells were positively selected for CCR7, yielding a CD45RA+CCR7+ population from which TemRA cells were excluded. The sample was naive CD8+ T cells sorted from blood. Explained via the paper, the cell subset or site label denotes: CD45RA+CCR7+. The receptors shown here come from a man between 18 and 35 years old in good health.

The CDR3 DNA reads as TGCAGCGTTGAGGGGACTAGCGGGAGCGGCACAGATACGCAGTATTTT. Residues: CSVEGTSGSGTDTQYF. The chain has TRBV29-1 and TRBJ2-3, with 14 bases aligning to TRBD2. Germline-derived CDR1 and CDR2 are SQVTM and ANQGSEA. This CDR3 region has 16 residues. The ends lost 3 bases at V and 1 base at J; junction bases unmatched: 3.

The rearrangement joins TRBV5-6 to TRBJ1-1, with a weak D call TRBD1 (6 bases). Trimming removed 10 bases from V and 2 bases from J, with 15 bases in between. Germline CDR1 and CDR2: SGHDT and YYEEEE. The CDR3 is 13 amino acids. In DNA form, the CDR3 reads TGTGCCTACTCTCGACAGGCAAACACTGAAGCTTTCTTT. It specifies CAYSRQANTEAFF.

The chain recombines TRBV30 with TRBJ1-2, with no clear D. The CDR3 has 14 amino acids. The germline V and J ends were trimmed by 0 bases and 5 bases, with 13 bases remaining between them. Germline lookup yields CDR1 GTSNPN and CDR2 SVGIG (reference sequence). The CDR3 nucleotides read TGTGCCTGGAGTGTACCTTCGCCGACTTATGGCTACACCTTC. Protein sequence: CAWSVPSPTYGYTF.

This clone has just one count. At the DNA level, this CDR3 is encoded by other sequences in the same sample as well. This chain connects TRBV5-1 to TRBJ2-3; 7 bases are a match to TRBD2. Germline CDR1 reads SGHRS; CDR2 reads YFSETQ. The CDR3 contains 14 residues. The V and J ends lost 1 base and 3 bases, in that order; junction bases with no gene match: 2. The DNA of the CDR3 is TGCGCCAGCAGCTTGAACGGGGGGACAGATACGCAGTATTTT. Protein sequence: CASSLNGGTDTQYF.

The gene calls are TRBV11-2 and TRBJ2-7; 8 nucleotides line up with TRBD2. The CDR3 consists of 14 residues. CDR1 is SGHAT and CDR2 is FQNNGV in the germline V gene. Trimming took 6 bases from V and 3 from J; bases not matched to a gene: 7. CDR3 sequence reads: CASSGSGANYEQYF. The CDR3 coding sequence is TGTGCCAGCAGTGGTAGCGGGGCCAACTACGAGCAGTACTTC.

The rearrangement links TRBV27 to TRBJ2-7, with TRBD2 matching 8 bases. The junction had 7 bases not matched to a gene; V was cut back by 2 bases and J by 4 bases. CDR3 length: 15 amino acids. From germline, CDR1 is MNHEY and CDR2 SMNVEV (reference sequence). The CDR3 here is CASSLSAAGGYEQYF. CDR3 nucleotides: TGTGCCAGCAGTTTAAGCGCGGCGGGGGGATACGAGCAGTACTTC.

The chain combines TRBV15 with TRBJ1-4; D is undetermined. Germline CDR1 and CDR2: LNHNV and YYDKDF (reference sequence). The V end lost 0 bases, the J end lost 7 bases, and 15 bases lay between the germline ends. The CDR3 contains 16 residues. Here the CDR3 reads CATSRDRAAISEKLFF. The CDR3 DNA follows: TGTGCCACCAGCAGAGATCGCGCGGCAATAAGTGAAAAACTGTTTTTT.

The rearrangement joins TRBV25-1 to TRBJ2-1; TRBD2 agrees at 9 bases. There are 15 residues in the CDR3. The trim removed 0 bases at V and 5 bases at J, leaving 2 bases unmatched. Per germline, CDR1 MGHDK and CDR2 SYGVNS. CDR3 in amino acids: CASSEYGLANNEQFF. Here the CDR3 DNA reads TGTGCCAGCAGTGAATACGGACTAGCGAACAATGAGCAGTTCTTC.

This chain joins TRBV29-1 and TRBJ1-4; TRBD1 might be the D (6 bases). The germline V and J ends were trimmed by 6 bases and 0 bases, with 17 bases remaining between them. This CDR3 comprises 16 residues. From germline, CDR1 is SQVTM and CDR2 ANQGSEA. The CDR3 loop is CSVTGTTTATNEKLFF. The CDR3 nucleotides read TGCAGCGTGACCGGGACAACGACCGCAACTAATGAAAAACTGTTTTTT.

The chain has TRBV6-5 and TRBJ2-7; no definite D call. Germline-derived CDR1 and CDR2 are MNHEY and SVGAGI. V was pared by 1 base and J by 3 bases, with 10 bases between. The CDR3 spans 14 residues. CDR3 region: CASSYWTVLYEQYF. CDR3 DNA sequence: TGTGCCAGCAGTTACTGGACGGTTCTCTACGAGCAGTACTTC.

The chain employs TRBV7-9 and TRBJ2-5; unclear D gene. CDR3 length: 14 amino acids. The V and J ends lost 5 bases and 1 base respectively, with 11 bases between them. Germline V gene lookup returns CDR1 SEHNR and CDR2 FQNEAQ (reference sequence). The CDR3 coding sequence is TGTGCCAGCAGCCACTTCCGGCCCCAAGAGACCCAGTACTTC. Its protein product is CASSHFRPQETQYF.

This clone was counted between two and nine times. This CDR3 reads CAWAAGDSYEQYF. In nucleotides, the CDR3 is TGTGCCTGGGCCGCGGGAGACTCCTACGAGCAGTACTTC. J is TRBJ2-7 and V is TRBV30, with 7 bases fitting TRBD2. Germline V gene lookup returns CDR1 GTSNPN and CDR2 SVGIG (reference sequence). This CDR3 has 13 amino acids. Trimming took 5 bases from V and 0 from J; bases not matched to a gene: 4.

This CDR3 reads CASSLSGWLPNYGYTF. The CDR3 DNA is TGTGCCAGCAGTTTATCGGGTTGGCTGCCCAACTATGGCTACACCTTC. The V and J genes are TRBV27 and TRBJ1-2; D is ambiguous. Germline loops: CDR1 MNHEY, CDR2 SMNVEV (reference sequence). V was cut by 0 bases and J by 2 bases, with 13 bases left in between. The CDR3 length is 16 residues.

V usage is TRBV27 and J usage is TRBJ1-1; no definite D call. CDR1 is MNHEY, CDR2 SMNVEV, per germline (reference sequence). This CDR3 has 15 residues. V dropped 3 bases and J dropped 7 bases, with 18 bases sitting between them. The DNA of the CDR3 is TGTGCCAGCAGTTTGCGGGCGGAGGCGTTAAGTGAAGCTTTCTTT. This gives the protein CASSLRAEALSEAFF.

The chain combines TRBV7-6 with TRBJ2-3, with TRBD2 matching 8 bases. Germline V gene sequence: CDR1 SGHVS, CDR2 FNYEAQ. With V trimmed by 5 bases and J by 3 bases, 7 bases remained unmatched. The CDR3 is 15 residues long. CDR3 in DNA: TGTGCCAGCAGCCCCATAGCGGGAACGACAGATACGCAGTATTTT. It yields the protein CASSPIAGTTDTQYF.

The rearrangement uses TRBV2 and TRBJ2-7, with a tentative D call TRBD2 (6 bases). V was cut by 7 bases and J by 2 bases, with 12 bases left in between. Germline assignment: CDR1 SNHLY and CDR2 FYNNEI. The CDR3 covers 13 residues. CDR3 sequence (DNA): TGTGCCAGCACGTGGGAGGTAGCCTACGAGCAGTACTTC. This sequence encodes CASTWEVAYEQYF. The whole variable domain, filled in from reference TRBV2 and TRBJ2-7, reads EPEVTQTPSHQVTQMGQEVILRCVPISNHLYFYWYRQILGQKVEFLVSFYNNEISEKSEIFDDQFSVERPDGSNFTLKIRSTKLEDSAMYFCASTWEVAYEQYFGPGTRLTVT.

V usage is TRBV4-3 and J usage is TRBJ2-7, with TRBD2 identical over 7 bases. The CDR3 contains 15 residues. Germline CDR1 reads LGHNA; CDR2 reads YSLEER. Trimming cost V 1 base and J 2 bases; bases outside gene matches: 5. CDR3 residues: CASSQAWDYPYEQYF. The CDR3 coding sequence is TGCGCCAGCAGCCAAGCCTGGGACTACCCCTACGAGCAGTACTTC.

This sequence joins TRBV11-2 and TRBJ2-1; 11 bases map to TRBD2. The length of the CDR3 is 13 residues. The germline V gene encodes CDR1 SGHAT and CDR2 FQNNGV. V lost 1 base, J lost 13 bases, and 3 bases stayed unmatched. The CDR3: CASSLVTSGGQFF. The CDR3 DNA is TGTGCCAGCAGCTTAGTCACTAGCGGGGGACAGTTCTTC.

The rearrangement uses TRBV29-1 and TRBJ2-1, with D uncertain. Germline CDR1 SQVTM, CDR2 ANQGSEA. The V and J ends lost 3 bases and 4 bases respectively, with 7 bases between them. The CDR3 runs 12 residues. The CDR3, as DNA: TGCAGCGTTGACGTAGGGTACAATGAGCAGTTCTTC. Translated, it gives CSVDVGYNEQFF.

The genes are TRBV6-5 and TRBJ2-1; 14 nucleotides agree with TRBD2. CDR1 and CDR2 from the germline V gene are MNHEY and SVGAGI. The V and J ends lost 8 bases and 6 bases, in that order; junction bases with no gene match: 6. The CDR3 length is 15 residues. The CDR3 region is CASAGLAGGFNEQFF. The DNA for the CDR3 is TGTGCCAGCGCTGGACTAGCGGGGGGCTTCAATGAGCAGTTCTTC.

V and J are TRBV6-5 and TRBJ2-2; no clear D. The CDR3 has 13 amino acids. CDR1 is MNHEY and CDR2 is SVGAGI in the germline V gene. V was pared by 6 bases and J by 5 bases, with 10 bases between. CDR3 DNA sequence: TGTGCCAGCAGCTCGGAAATGACCGGGGAGCTGTTTTTT. It encodes CASSSEMTGELFF.

Here the CDR3 reads CASSAGGSDEQFF. For the CDR3, the DNA is TGTGCCAGCAGCGCCGGAGGGAGCGATGAGCAGTTCTTC. V usage is TRBV7-9 and J usage is TRBJ2-1, with TRBD2 as a possible D gene (6 bases). Per the germline V gene, CDR1 is SEHNR and CDR2 is FQNEAQ (reference sequence). Trimming left V 5 bases short and J 8 bases short, with 13 bases between. CDR3 length: 13 amino acids.

This clone was seen a single time. The chain carries TRBV19 and TRBJ1-5; D unresolved. V was clipped by 4 bases and J by 10 bases, with 11 bases between them. This CDR3 contains 12 residues. Germline loops: CDR1 LNHDA, CDR2 SQIVND (reference sequence). The CDR3 is CASSKDRAPQHF. In nucleotides, the CDR3 is TGTGCCAGTAGTAAAGACCGGGCACCCCAGCATTTT.

The genes are TRBV5-6 and TRBJ2-1, with 8 positions matching TRBD2. The J segment lost 6 bases and the V segment lost 1 base, leaving 6 bases of the junction unmatched. CDR1 and CDR2 (germline): SGHDT, YYEEEE. The CDR3 is 15 amino acids. CDR3 protein: CASSLRSGGRNEQFF. For the CDR3, the DNA is TGTGCCAGCAGCTTGCGCAGCGGGGGACGCAATGAGCAGTTCTTC.

V usage is TRBV27 and J usage is TRBJ2-3, with D possibly being TRBD1 (5 bases). The V gene lost 6 bases and the J gene lost 5 bases, with 15 bases spanning the gap. From germline, CDR1 is MNHEY and CDR2 SMNVEV (reference sequence). This CDR3 comprises 14 residues. This CDR3 reads CASRPQGAVDTQYF. The CDR3 DNA is TGTGCCAGCAGACCCCAAGGGGCGGTAGATACGCAGTATTTT.

The chain combines TRBV19 with TRBJ2-7; TRBD1 is a possible D gene (5 bases). Germline lookup yields CDR1 LNHDA and CDR2 SQIVND (reference sequence). CDR3 length: 13 residues. Trimming took off 0 bases at V and 6 bases at J, with 9 bases between the two ends. The CDR3: CASSIDPGSEQYF. CDR3 nucleotide sequence: TGTGCCAGTAGTATAGATCCAGGGTCCGAGCAGTACTTC.

This rearrangement joins TRBV7-8 to TRBJ2-2; D not resolved. CDR1 is SGHVS and CDR2 is FQNEAQ in the germline V gene. Trimming left V 2 bases short and J 6 bases short, with 7 bases between. The CDR3 runs to 13 residues. The chain's CDR3 is CASSLRSSGELFF. The CDR3 bases are TGTGCCAGCAGCTTAAGGTCGTCCGGGGAGCTGTTTTTT. Filled out from reference TRBV7-8 and TRBJ2-2, the complete variable domain reads GAGVSQSPRYKVAKRGQDVALRCDPISGHVSLFWYQQALGQGPEFLTYFQNEAQLDKSGLPSDRFFAERPEGSVSTLKIQRTQQEDSAVYLCASSLRSSGELFFGEGSRLTVL.